This T cell receptor beta chain was identified during a study of identical twins. TCRdb recomputed calls from the 5' RACE reads with MiXCR, one row per CDR3 protein. The sample comprises 600,000 to 800,000 distinct CDR3 sequences, 21% of which are singletons, and 4% to 5.5% rests with the top ten. In its sample, this clonotype was seen a few times. V lost 4 bases to trimming and J lost 0 bases, with 10 bases between them. The V gene's germline CDR1 is SGHRS and CDR2 YFSETQ. This CDR3 has 14 residues. The data were also submitted as part of a second study, on T cells expressing NK-cell markers. This second study says: Several of the experiments relied on an anti-gamma-delta TCR antibody so that only alpha-beta TCR T cells were sorted.

Source material: PBMCs. This chain uses TRBV5-1 with TRBJ1-1; a weak D match, TRBD1 (6 bases). The sequence was collected from a woman under 30 in good health. CDR3 sequence reads: CASSPDSMNTEAFF. The CDR3 region has the DNA TGCGCCAGCAGCCCGGACAGTATGAACACTGAAGCTTTCTTT. Full variable domain (missing parts from reference TRBV5-1 and TRBJ1-1): KAGVTQTPRYLIKTRGQQVTLSCSPISGHRSVSWYQQTPGQGLQFLFEYFSETQRNKGNFPGRFSGRQFSNSRSEMNVSTLELGDSALYLCASSPDSMNTEAFFGQGTRLTVV.